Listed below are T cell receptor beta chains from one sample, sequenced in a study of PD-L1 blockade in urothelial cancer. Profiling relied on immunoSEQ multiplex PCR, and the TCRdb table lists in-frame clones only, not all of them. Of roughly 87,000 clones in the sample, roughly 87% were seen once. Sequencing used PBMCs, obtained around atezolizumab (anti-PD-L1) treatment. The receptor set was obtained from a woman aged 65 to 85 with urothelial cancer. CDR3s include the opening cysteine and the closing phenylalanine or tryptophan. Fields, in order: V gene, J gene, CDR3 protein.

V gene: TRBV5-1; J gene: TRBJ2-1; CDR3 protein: CASSSGREGGNEQFF
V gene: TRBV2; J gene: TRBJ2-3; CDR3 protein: CASSDRSSHTDTQYF
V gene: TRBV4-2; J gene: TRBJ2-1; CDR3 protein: CASSATRADRSSYNEQFF
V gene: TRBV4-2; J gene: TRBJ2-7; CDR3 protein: CASSQDHPSGGIEQYF
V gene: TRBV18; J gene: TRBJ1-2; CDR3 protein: CASSPQGANYGYTF
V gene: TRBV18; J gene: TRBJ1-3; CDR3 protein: CASSPVGGGDLGNTIYF
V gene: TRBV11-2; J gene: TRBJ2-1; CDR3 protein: CASSLTAIEQFF
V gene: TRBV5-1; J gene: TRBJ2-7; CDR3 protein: CASSLGLAGSIDEQYF
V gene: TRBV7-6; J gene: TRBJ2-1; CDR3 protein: CASSSSGLYEQFF
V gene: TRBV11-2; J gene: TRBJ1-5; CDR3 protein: CASSLEANQPQHF
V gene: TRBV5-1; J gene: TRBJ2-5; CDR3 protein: CASPRGTAQETQYF
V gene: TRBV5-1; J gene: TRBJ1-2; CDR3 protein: CASSLWTGVNYGYTF
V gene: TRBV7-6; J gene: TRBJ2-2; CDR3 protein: CASSLGGRGTGELFF
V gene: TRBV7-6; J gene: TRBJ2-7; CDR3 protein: CASSPEDRGSYEQYF
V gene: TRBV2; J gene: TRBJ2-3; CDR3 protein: CASNAGTGVTDTQYF
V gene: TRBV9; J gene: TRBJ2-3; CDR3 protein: CASSVGGRVAGGTDTQYF
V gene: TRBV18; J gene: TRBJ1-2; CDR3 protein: CASSPRTGDGYTF
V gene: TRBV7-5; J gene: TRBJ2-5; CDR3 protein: CVRSKRVRETQYF
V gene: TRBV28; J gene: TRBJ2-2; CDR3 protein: CASSPNPGTGDTGELFF
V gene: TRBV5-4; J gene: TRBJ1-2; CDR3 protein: CASSSGQAGYGYTF
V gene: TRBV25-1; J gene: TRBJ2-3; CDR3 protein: CASSEGGLGTQYF
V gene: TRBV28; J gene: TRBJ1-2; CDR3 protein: CASSPGGGRRYGYTF